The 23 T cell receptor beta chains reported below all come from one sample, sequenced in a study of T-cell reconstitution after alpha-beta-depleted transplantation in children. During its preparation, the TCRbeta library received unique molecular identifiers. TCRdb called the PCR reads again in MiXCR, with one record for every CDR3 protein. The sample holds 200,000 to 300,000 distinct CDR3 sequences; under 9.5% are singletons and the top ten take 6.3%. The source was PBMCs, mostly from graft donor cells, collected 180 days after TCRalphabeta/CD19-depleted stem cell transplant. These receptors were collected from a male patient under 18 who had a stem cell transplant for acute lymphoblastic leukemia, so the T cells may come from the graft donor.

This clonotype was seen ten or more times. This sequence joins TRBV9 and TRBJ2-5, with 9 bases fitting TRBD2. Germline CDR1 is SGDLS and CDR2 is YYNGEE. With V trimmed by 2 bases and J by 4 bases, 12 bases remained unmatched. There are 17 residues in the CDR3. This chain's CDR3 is CASSVPAAGGEAETQYF. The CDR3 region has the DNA TGTGCCAGCAGCGTTCCGGCAGCGGGAGGAGAGGCAGAGACCCAGTACTTC.

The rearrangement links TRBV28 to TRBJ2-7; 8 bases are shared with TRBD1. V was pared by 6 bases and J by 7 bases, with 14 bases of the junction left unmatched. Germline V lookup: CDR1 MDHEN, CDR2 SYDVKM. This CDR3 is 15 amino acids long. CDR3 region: CASRPTGVPSGEQYF. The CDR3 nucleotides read TGTGCCAGCAGGCCGACAGGGGTCCCGTCGGGGGAGCAGTACTTC.

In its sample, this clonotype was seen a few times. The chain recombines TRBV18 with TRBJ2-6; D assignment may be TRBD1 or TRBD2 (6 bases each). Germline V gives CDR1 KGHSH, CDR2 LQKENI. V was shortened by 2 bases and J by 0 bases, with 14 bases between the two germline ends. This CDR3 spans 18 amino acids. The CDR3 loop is CASSPSQGGSSGANVLTF. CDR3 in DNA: TGTGCCAGCTCACCATCCCAAGGGGGGTCCTCTGGGGCCAACGTCCTGACTTTC. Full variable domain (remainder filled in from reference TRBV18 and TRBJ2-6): NAGVMQNPRHLVRRRGQEARLRCSPMKGHSHVYWYRQLPEEGLKFMVYLQKENIIDESGMPKERFSAEFPKEGPSILRIQQVVRGDSAAYFCASSPSQGGSSGANVLTFGAGSRLTVL.

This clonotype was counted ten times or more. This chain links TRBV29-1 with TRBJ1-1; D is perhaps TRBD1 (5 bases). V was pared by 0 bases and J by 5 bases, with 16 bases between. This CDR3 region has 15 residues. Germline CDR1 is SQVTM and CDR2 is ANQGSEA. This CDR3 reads CSVEESAGLRTEAFF. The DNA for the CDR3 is TGCAGCGTTGAAGAGTCGGCAGGGCTGAGGACTGAAGCTTTCTTT.

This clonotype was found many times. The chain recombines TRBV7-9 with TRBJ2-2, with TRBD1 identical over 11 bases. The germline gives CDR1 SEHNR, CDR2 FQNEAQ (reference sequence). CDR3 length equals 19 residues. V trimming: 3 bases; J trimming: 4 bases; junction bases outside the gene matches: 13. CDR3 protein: CASSFLGTGGLRSTGELFF. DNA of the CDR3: TGTGCCAGCAGCTTTTTGGGGACAGGGGGACTTCGAAGCACCGGGGAGCTGTTTTTT. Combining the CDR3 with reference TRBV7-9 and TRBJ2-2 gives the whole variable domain DTGVSQNPRHKITKRGQNVTFRCDPISEHNRLYWYRQTLGQGPEFLTYFQNEAQLEKSRLLSDRFSAERPKGSFSTLEIQRTEQGDSAMYLCASSFLGTGGLRSTGELFFGEGSRLTVL.

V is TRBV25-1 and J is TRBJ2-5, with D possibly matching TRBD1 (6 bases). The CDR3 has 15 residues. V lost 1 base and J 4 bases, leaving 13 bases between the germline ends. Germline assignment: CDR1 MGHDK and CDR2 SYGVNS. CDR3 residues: CASSEFKGQGETQYF. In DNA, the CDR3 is TGTGCCAGCAGTGAATTTAAGGGACAAGGAGAGACCCAGTACTTC.

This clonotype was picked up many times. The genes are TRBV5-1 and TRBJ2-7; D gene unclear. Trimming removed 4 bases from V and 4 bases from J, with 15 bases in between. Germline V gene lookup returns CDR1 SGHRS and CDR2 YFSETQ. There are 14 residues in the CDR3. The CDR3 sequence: CASSVDWPAYEQYF. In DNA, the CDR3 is TGCGCCAGCAGCGTCGACTGGCCTGCTTACGAGCAGTACTTC. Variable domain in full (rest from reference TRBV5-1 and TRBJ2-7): KAGVTQTPRYLIKTRGQQVTLSCSPISGHRSVSWYQQTPGQGLQFLFEYFSETQRNKGNFPGRFSGRQFSNSRSEMNVSTLELGDSALYLCASSVDWPAYEQYFGPGTRLTVT.

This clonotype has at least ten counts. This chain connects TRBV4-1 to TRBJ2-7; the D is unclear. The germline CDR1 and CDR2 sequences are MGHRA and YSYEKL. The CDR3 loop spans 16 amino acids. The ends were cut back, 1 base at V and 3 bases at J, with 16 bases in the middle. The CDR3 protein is CASSQVRHSTYYEQYF. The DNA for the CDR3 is TGCGCCAGCAGCCAAGTTCGACACTCAACTTACTACGAGCAGTACTTC.

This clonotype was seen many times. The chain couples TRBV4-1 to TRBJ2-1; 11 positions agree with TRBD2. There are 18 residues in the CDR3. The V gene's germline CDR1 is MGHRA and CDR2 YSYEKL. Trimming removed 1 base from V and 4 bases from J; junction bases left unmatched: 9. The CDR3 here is CASSQGPLAGAQYNEQFF. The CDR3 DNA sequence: TGCGCCAGCAGCCAAGGTCCACTAGCGGGAGCCCAATACAATGAGCAGTTCTTC.

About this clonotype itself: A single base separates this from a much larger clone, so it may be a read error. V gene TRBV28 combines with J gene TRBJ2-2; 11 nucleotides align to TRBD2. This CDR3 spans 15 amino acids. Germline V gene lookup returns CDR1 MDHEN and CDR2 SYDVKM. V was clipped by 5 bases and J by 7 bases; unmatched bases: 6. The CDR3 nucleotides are TGTGCCAGCAGTGGTAGCGGGAGGGGGTTCGGGGAGCTGTTTTTT. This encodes CASSGSGRGFGELFF.

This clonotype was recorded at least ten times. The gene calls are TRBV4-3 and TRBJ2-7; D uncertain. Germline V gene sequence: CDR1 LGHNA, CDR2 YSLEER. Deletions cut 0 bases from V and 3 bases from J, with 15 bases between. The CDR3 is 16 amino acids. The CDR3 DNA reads TGCGCCAGCAGCCAAGATCTCAACCTAGGAGACTACGAGCAGTACTTC. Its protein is CASSQDLNLGDYEQYF.

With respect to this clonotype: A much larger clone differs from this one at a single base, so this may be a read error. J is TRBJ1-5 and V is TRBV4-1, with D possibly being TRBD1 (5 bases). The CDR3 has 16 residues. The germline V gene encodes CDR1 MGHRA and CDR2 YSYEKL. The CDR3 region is CASSQRLRGSNQPRHF. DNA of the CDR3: TGCGCCAGCAGCCAAAGGCTTCGGGGGAGCAATCAGCCCCGGCATTTT.

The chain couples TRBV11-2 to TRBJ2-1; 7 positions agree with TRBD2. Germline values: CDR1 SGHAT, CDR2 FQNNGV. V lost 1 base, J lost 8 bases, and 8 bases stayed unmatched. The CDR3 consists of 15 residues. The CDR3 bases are TGTGCCAGCAGCTTAGGAGCGGGATGGGGCGATGAGCAGTTCTTC. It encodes CASSLGAGWGDEQFF.

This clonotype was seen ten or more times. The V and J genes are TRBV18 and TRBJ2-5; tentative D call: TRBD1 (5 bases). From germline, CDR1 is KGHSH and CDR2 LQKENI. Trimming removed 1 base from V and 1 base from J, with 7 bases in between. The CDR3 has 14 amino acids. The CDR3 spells CASSPRQTQETQYF. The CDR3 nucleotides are TGTGCCAGCTCACCACGACAGACCCAAGAGACCCAGTACTTC.

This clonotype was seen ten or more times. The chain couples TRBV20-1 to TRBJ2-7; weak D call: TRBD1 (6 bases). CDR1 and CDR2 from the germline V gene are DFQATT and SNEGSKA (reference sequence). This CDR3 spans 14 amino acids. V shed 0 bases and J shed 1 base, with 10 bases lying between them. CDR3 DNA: TGCAGTGCTAGAGATTGGGGACAATCCTACGAGCAGTACTTC. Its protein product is CSARDWGQSYEQYF.

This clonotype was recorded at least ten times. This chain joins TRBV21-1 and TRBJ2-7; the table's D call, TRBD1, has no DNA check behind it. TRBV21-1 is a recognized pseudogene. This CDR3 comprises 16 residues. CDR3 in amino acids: CASSNLHRDRPYEQYF. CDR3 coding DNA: TGTGCCAGCAGCAACTTACACCGGGACAGGCCCTACGAGCAGTACTTC.

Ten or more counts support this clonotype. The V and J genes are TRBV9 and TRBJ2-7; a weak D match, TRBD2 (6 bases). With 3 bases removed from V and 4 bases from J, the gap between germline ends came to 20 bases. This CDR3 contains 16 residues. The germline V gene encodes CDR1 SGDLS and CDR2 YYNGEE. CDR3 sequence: CASSERDFRPSYEQYF. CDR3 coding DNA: TGTGCCAGCAGCGAGAGGGACTTCAGGCCCTCTTACGAGCAGTACTTC.

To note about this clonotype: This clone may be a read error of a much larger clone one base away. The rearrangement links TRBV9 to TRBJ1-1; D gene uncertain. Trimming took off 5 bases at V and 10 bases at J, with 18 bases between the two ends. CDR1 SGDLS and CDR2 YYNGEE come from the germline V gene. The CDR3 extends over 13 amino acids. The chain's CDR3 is CASSDDIEVGAFF. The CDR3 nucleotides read TGTGCCAGCAGTGATGACATCGAGGTTGGAGCTTTCTTT. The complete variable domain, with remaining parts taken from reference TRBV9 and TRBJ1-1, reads DSGVTQTPKHLITATGQRVTLRCSPRSGDLSVYWYQQSLDQGLQFLIQYYNGEERAKGNILERFSAQQFPDLHSELNLSSLELGDSALYFCASSDDIEVGAFFGQGTRLTVV.

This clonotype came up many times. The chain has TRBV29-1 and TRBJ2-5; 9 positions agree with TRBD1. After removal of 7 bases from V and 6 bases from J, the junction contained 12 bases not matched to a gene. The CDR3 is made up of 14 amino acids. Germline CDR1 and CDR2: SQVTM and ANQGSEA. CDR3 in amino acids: CSAQDRGDGKTQYF. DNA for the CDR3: TGCAGCGCCCAGGACAGGGGAGATGGGAAGACCCAGTACTTC.

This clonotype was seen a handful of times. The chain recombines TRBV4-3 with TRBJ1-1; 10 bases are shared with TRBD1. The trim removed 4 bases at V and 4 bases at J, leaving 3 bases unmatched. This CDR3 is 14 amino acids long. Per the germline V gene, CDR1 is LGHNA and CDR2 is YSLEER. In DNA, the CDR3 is TGCGCCAGCAGCCGGGACAGGGGTAGCACTGAAGCTTTCTTT. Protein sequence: CASSRDRGSTEAFF.

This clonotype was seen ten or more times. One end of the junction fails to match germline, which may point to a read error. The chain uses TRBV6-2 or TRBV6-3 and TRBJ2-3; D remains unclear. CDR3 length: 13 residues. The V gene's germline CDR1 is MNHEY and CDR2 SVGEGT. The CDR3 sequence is CASIYSNRDTQYF. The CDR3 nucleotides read TGTGCCAGCATTTACTCTAACAGAGATACGCAGTATTTT.

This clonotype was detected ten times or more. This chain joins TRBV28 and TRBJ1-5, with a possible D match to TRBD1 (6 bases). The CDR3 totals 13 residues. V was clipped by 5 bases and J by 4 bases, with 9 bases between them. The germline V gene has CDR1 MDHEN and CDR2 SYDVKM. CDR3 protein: CASSRQVNQPQHF. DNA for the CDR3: TGTGCCAGCAGTCGACAGGTTAATCAGCCCCAGCATTTT.

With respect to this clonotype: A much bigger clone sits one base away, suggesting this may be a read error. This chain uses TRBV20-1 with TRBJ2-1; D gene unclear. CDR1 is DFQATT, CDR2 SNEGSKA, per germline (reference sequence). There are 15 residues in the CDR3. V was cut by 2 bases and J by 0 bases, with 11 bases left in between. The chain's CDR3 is CSARSEHSSYNEQFF. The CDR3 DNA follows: TGCAGTGCTAGATCCGAGCACAGCTCCTACAATGAGCAGTTCTTC.